This T cell receptor beta chain was identified during a study of blood T cells in healthy people across ages. General study findings and limits: Naive and antigen-experienced cells were not separated, limiting conclusive comparison.

The CDR3 sequence is 13 residues long. With 7 bases clipped from V and 4 bases from J, the junction kept 7 bases outside the gene matches. Germline CDR1 is SGHDT and CDR2 is YYEEEE. Sample-barcoded 5' priming and a J-beta primer mix drove a second PCR of 7 to 11 cycles. TCRdb recomputed calls from the 5' RACE reads with MiXCR, one row per CDR3 protein. The table includes 730,000 or so distinct CDR3 sequences, roughly 43% detected once. On this clonotype: The antigen is undetermined.

This receptor was obtained from a woman aged 60-75 years in good health. The sequenced sample consisted of blood. The chain joins TRBV5-6 to TRBJ2-5, with 7 bases matching TRBD1. CDR3 loop: CASGTGVRETQYF. The CDR3 DNA follows: TGTGCCAGCGGCACAGGGGTAAGAGAGACCCAGTACTTC.